This T cell receptor (beta chain) was retrieved from a study of blood T cell repertoires in COVID-19 (dated by TCRdb to about 2020). As for the study more broadly: Samples from collaborators originated in the United States, Italy and Spain and spanned both the acute and convalescent phases of COVID-19. The material from the prospective study consisted of cDNA or gDNA derived from T cells, B-cell-depleted T cells, or PBMCs. Subjects who had been exposed to COVID-19, were actively infected with it, or had recovered from it provided the deeply sampled blood TCRbeta repertoires that made up the dataset. The repertoires were made available in a free public database intended to serve as a resource for research on the immune response to SARS-CoV-2. The samples were drawn from two sources: the first 160 participants of the ongoing ImmuneRACE study, and approximately 1,300 subjects contributed by 6 global collaborators. Nearly every sample came with metadata listing a de-identified subject ID, COVID-19 status, age in years and sex. Where HLA class I and class II types were available, the types were taken from metadata supplied by the sample provider, not from assay-based typing.

The paper as a whole reports these results and caveats: The quantity of clinical and demographic metadata differed by source and by participant and was supplied without curation.

CDR1 and CDR2 were assigned from the germline V gene as SGHAT and FQNNGV. The CDR3 runs 14 amino acids, cysteine and phenylalanine included. Only the CDR3 region is kept as DNA, spanning 42 bases read in frame from base 1. The table lists this clone with a few counts. Its antigen is not yet known. At one end, the junction sequence differs from germline, possibly due to a read error. The collaborating institutions used their own protocols to collect whole blood in K2EDTA tubes. For TCRbeta analysis, collaborator samples were shipped as frozen whole blood, as isolated PBMCs, or as DNA extracted from either sample type. TCRbeta CDR3 regions were amplified from genomic DNA by means of the immunoSEQ Assay, a bias-controlled multiplex PCR. The authors' pipeline ran thus. The number of nucleated cells in each sample was estimated from the amplification of reference gene primers within the assay. To quantify the absolute abundance of each unique TCRbeta CDR3 rearrangement, sequence reads were collapsed and filtered. Productive Simpson clonality was computed per sample as the square root of Simpson's diversity index over productive rearrangements. This immuneACCESS table, as held by TCRdb, lists in-frame sequences with V and J called but not all clones. Of the missing ones, under half trace to an unresolved V gene in checked studies; the others have no known cause. V and J calls plus clone size are reproduced from that table; the DNA served to infer D and trimming. Recorded for this sample are roughly 140,000 clones; 85% of them occurred a single time. Together, the top ten hold around 2.9% of the sample.

The sequencing sample was made of peripheral blood. This sequence uses TRBV11-2 and TRBJ2-2; possibly the D gene is TRBD1, per 6 matching bases. The sequence was obtained from a man in his fifties or sixties with acute or convalescent COVID-19. The CDR3 sequence is CASSLAPGLGAAVF. The nucleotide sequence reads TGTGCCAGCAGCTTAGCCCCAGGTCTGGGGGCCGCGGTTTTT. The reference TRBV11-2 and TRBJ2-2 proteins fill in what lies around the CDR3, so the full variable domain reads EAGVAQSPRYKIIEKRQSVAFWCNPISGHATLYWYQQILGQGPKLLIQFQNNGVVDDSQLPKDRFSAERLKGVDSTLKIQPAKLEDSAVYLCASSLAPGLGAAVFGEGSRLTVL.